These 5 T cell receptor beta chains originate from one sample sequenced in a study of T cells after yellow fever vaccination. From the 5' RACE reads, TCRdb called clonotypes with MiXCR, one entry per CDR3 protein. This table holds roughly 340,000 distinct CDR3 sequences, 3% to 4.5% found once. The source material was PBMCs, sampled 5 days after the yellow fever booster vaccination. Receptors were obtained from a man aged 18 to 30 who received the YFV17D yellow fever vaccine.

This clonotype has more than one count but fewer than ten. The chain carries TRBV6-6 and TRBJ2-6; 9 bases line up with TRBD1. V lost 6 bases, J lost 1 base, and 19 bases stayed unmatched. The V gene's germline CDR1 is MNHNY and CDR2 SVGAGI (reference sequence). The CDR3 spans 21 residues. CDR3 sequence: CASRRLGQGTLGDSGANVLTF. In DNA, the CDR3 is TGTGCCAGCAGGCGCCTAGGACAGGGGACTCTTGGGGATTCTGGGGCCAACGTCCTGACTTTC.

This clonotype was observed at least ten times. The chain carries TRBV5-1 and TRBJ2-1; 8 nucleotides agree with TRBD2. The germline CDR1 and CDR2 sequences are SGHRS and YFSETQ. This CDR3 spans 16 amino acids. The ends lost 4 bases at V and 7 bases at J; junction bases unmatched: 13. The CDR3 DNA sequence: TGCGCCAGCAGCCCGGTGGTTGGCGGGGGGTCGAATGAGCAGTTCTTC. It encodes CASSPVVGGGSNEQFF.

This clonotype showed up just a few times. The gene calls are TRBV15 and TRBJ2-3; 8 nucleotides align to TRBD1. CDR3 size: 15 residues. In germline, CDR1 is LNHNV, CDR2 YYDKDF (reference sequence). The junction had 4 bases not matched to a gene; V was cut back by 5 bases and J by 0 bases. The CDR3 protein is CATSGGTGSTDTQYF. The CDR3, as DNA: TGTGCCACCAGCGGGGGGACAGGAAGCACAGATACGCAGTATTTT.

The chain recombines TRBV12-3 or TRBV12-4 with TRBJ2-2; TRBD1 aligns across 8 bases. CDR3 length: 16 residues. Trimming cost V 6 bases and J 1 base; bases outside gene matches: 7. The CDR3: CASRPDRGVNTGELFF. The CDR3 DNA is TGTGCCAGCAGGCCAGACAGGGGCGTGAACACCGGGGAGCTGTTTTTT.

This clonotype has more than one count but fewer than ten. This chain links TRBV5-8 with TRBJ2-1, with TRBD2 matching over 8 bases. The CDR3 sequence is 14 residues long. V lost 1 base, J lost 7 bases, and 4 bases stayed unmatched. The germline V gene has CDR1 SGHTS and CDR2 YDEGEE. CDR3 residues: CASSLSSGSNEQFF. DNA of the CDR3: TGTGCCAGCAGCTTGTCTAGCGGGTCAAATGAGCAGTTCTTC.